This T cell receptor beta chain appears in the sequencing data of a study of blood T cell repertoires in COVID-19. Study context: The cDNA or gDNA used as material had been derived from T cells, B-cell-depleted T cells, or PBMCs.

As handled by the study authors: Estimates of nucleated cell counts were drawn from the amplification of reference gene primers. Repertoires were generated with immunoSEQ multiplex PCR, while TCRdb's copy carries only in-frame clones and drops some. V and J calls plus clone size are reproduced from that table; the DNA served to infer D and trimming. The sample records roughly 270,000 clones, around 90% being singletons. The CDR3 contains 15 residues. Germline CDR1 and CDR2: SGHRS and YFSETQ. Deletions cut 0 bases from V and 4 bases from J, with 10 bases between. The V call is TRBV5-1, the J call TRBJ2-2, with D perhaps TRBD1 (6 bases). The receptor comes from a man younger than 30 with active or convalescent COVID-19. The sequenced sample consisted of peripheral blood. The CDR3 spells CASSLATGSTGELFF. DNA for the CDR3: TGCGCCAGCAGCTTGGCTACAGGGTCCACCGGGGAGCTGTTTTTT.